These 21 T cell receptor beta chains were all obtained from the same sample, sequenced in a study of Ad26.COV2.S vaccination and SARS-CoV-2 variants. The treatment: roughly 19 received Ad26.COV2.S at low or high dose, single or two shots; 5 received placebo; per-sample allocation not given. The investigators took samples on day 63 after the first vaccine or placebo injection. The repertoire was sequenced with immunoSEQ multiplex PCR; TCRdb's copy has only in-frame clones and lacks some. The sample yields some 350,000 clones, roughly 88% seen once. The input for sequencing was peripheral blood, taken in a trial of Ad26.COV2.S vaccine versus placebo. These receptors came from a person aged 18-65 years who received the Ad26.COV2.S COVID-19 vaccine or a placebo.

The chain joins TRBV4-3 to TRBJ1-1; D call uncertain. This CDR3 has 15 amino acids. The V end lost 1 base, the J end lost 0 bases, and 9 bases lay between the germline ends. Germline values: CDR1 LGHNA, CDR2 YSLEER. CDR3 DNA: TGCGCCAGCAGCCAAGGCCCGGGATTGAACACTGAAGCTTTCTTT. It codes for CASSQGPGLNTEAFF.

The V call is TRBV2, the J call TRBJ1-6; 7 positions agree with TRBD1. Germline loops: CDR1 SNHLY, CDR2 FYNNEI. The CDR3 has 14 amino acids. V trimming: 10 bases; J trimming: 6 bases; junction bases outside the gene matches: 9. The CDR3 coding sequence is TGTGCCACCATCGCGCAGGGGGTTAATTCACCCCTCCACTTT. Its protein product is CATIAQGVNSPLHF. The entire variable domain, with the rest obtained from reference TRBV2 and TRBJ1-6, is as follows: EPEVTQTPSHQVTQMGQEVILRCVPISNHLYFYWYRQILGQKVEFLVSFYNNEISEKSEIFDDQFSVERPDGSNFTLKIRSTKLEDSAMYFCATIAQGVNSPLHFGNGTRLTVT.

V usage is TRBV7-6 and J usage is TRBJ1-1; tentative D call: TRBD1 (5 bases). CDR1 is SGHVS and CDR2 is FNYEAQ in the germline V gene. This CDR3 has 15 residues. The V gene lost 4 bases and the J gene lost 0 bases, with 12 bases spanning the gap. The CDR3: CASSSRGDLNTEAFF. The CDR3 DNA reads TGTGCCAGCAGCTCCCGTGGGGACCTGAACACTGAAGCTTTCTTT. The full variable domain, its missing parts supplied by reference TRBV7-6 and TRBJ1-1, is GAGVSQSPRYKVTKRGQDVALRCDPISGHVSLYWYRQALGQGPEFLTYFNYEAQQDKSGLPNDRFSAERPEGSISTLTIQRTEQRDSAMYRCASSSRGDLNTEAFFGQGTRLTVV.

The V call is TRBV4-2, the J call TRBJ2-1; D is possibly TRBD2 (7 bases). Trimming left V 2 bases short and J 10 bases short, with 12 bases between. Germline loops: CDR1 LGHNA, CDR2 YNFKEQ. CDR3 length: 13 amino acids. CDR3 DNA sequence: TGTGCCAGCAGCCAATTAGGGGGGGGAGAGCAGTTCTTC. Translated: CASSQLGGGEQFF.

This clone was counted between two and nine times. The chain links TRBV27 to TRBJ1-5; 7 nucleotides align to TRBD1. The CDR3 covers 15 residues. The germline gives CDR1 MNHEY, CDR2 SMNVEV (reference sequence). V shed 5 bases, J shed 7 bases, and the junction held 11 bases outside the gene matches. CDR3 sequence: CASSPSTLRGQPQHF. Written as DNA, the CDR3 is TGTGCCAGCAGTCCGTCAACCCTCAGGGGGCAGCCCCAGCATTTT.

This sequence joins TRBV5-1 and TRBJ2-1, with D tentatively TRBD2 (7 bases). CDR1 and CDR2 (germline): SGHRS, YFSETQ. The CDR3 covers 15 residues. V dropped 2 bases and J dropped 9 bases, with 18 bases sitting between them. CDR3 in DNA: TGCGCCAGCAGCTTTTCTAGCGGAGGAGGGGGTGAGCAGTTCTTC. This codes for CASSFSSGGGGEQFF.

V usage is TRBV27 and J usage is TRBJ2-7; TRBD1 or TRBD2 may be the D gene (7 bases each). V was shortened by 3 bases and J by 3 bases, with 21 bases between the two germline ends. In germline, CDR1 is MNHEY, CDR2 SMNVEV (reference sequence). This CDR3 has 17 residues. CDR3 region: CASSFGQGGLHDYEQYF. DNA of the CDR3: TGTGCCAGCAGTTTCGGGCAGGGGGGGCTCCATGACTACGAGCAGTACTTC.

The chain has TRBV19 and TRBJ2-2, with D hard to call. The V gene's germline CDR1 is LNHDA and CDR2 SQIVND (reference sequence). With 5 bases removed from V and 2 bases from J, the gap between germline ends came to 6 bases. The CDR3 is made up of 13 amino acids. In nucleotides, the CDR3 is TGTGCCAGTAGTCTAGGAAACACCGGGGAGCTGTTTTTT. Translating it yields CASSLGNTGELFF. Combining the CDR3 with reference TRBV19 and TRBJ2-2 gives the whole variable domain DGGITQSPKYLFRKEGQNVTLSCEQNLNHDAMYWYRQDPGQGLRLIYYSQIVNDFQKGDIAEGYSVSREKKESFPLTVTSAQKNPTAFYLCASSLGNTGELFFGEGSRLTVL.

The CDR3 bases are TGTGCCAGCAGACAGGGGTCCCACGAGCAGTACTTC. Residues: CASRQGSHEQYF. This chain uses TRBV6-6 with TRBJ2-7, with TRBD1 matching over 7 bases. Germline assignment: CDR1 MNHNY and CDR2 SVGAGI (reference sequence). This CDR3 is built from 12 residues. Trimming at V came to 6 bases and at J to 5 bases, leaving 4 bases not matched to a gene.

This CDR3 reads CASSLLASTGELFF. The CDR3 nucleotides are TGTGCCAGCAGCTTACTAGCTTCGACCGGGGAGCTGTTTTTT. The V call is TRBV11-3, the J call TRBJ2-2, with D possibly matching TRBD2 (5 bases). V was trimmed by 2 bases and J by 5 bases, leaving 9 bases between them. The CDR3 consists of 14 residues. From germline, CDR1 is SGHNT and CDR2 YENEEA.

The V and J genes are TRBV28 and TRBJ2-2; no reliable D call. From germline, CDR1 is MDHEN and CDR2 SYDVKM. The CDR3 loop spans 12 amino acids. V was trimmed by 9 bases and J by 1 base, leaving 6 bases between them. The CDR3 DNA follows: TGTGCCAGTTGCTTGAACACCGGGGAGCTGTTTTTT. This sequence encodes CASCLNTGELFF.

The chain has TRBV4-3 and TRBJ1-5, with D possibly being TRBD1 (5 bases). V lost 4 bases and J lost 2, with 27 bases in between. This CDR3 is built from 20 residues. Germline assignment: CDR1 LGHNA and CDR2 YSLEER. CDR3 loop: CASSPPPRGKFVSGNQPQHF. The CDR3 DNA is TGCGCCAGCAGCCCCCCGCCCCGGGGGAAATTTGTAAGTGGCAATCAGCCCCAGCATTTT.

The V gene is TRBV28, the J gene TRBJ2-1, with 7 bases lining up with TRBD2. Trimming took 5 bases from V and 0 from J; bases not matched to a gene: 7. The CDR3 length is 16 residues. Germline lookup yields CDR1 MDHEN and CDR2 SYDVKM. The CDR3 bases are TGTGCCAGCAGTCCGGGAGCGGGGCCCTCCTACAATGAGCAGTTCTTC. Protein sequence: CASSPGAGPSYNEQFF.

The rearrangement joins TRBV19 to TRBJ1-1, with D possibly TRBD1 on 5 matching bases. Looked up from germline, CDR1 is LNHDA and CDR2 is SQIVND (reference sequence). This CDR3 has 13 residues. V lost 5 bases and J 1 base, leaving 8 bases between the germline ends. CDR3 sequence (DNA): TGTGCCAGTAGTCCAGGGACGAACACTGAAGCTTTCTTT. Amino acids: CASSPGTNTEAFF.

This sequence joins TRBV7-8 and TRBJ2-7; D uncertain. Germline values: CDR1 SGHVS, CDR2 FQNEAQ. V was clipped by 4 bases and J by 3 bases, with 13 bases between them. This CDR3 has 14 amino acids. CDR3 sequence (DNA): TGTGCCAGCAGCTCAGTGGGTCAGGACTACGAGCAGTACTTC. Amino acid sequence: CASSSVGQDYEQYF. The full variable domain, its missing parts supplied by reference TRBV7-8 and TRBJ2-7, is GAGVSQSPRYKVAKRGQDVALRCDPISGHVSLFWYQQALGQGPEFLTYFQNEAQLDKSGLPSDRFFAERPEGSVSTLKIQRTQQEDSAVYLCASSSVGQDYEQYFGPGTRLTVT.

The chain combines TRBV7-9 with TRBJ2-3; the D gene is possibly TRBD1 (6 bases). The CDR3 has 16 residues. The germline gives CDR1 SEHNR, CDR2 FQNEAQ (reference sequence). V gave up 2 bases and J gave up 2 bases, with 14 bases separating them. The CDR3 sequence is CASSLSRDTSTDTQYF. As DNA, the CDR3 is TGTGCCAGCAGCTTATCTCGGGACACCTCCACAGATACGCAGTATTTT.

The CDR3 region has the DNA TGTGCCAGCAGCGTCGGGACCGCTTACCCCGATGAAAAACTGTTTTTT. Translating gives CASSVGTAYPDEKLFF. The chain has TRBV9 and TRBJ1-4, with TRBD1 as a possible D gene (5 bases). Trimming took off 2 bases at V and 6 bases at J, with 17 bases between the two ends. The CDR3 loop spans 16 amino acids. CDR1 SGDLS and CDR2 YYNGEE come from the germline V gene.

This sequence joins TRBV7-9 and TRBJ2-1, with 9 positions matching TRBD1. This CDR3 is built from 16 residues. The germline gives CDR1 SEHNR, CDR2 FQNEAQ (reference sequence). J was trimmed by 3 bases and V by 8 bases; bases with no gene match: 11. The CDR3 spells CASPLPGQGFYNEQFF. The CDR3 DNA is TGTGCCAGCCCACTCCCGGGACAGGGATTCTACAATGAGCAGTTCTTC.

As DNA, the CDR3 is TGTGCCAGCAGCGTAGCGACAGGGTCTGGTGGCTACACCTTC. Protein sequence: CASSVATGSGGYTF. The V call is TRBV9, the J call TRBJ1-2, with 7 bases lining up with TRBD1. V shed 0 bases, J shed 7 bases, and the junction held 6 bases outside the gene matches. CDR1 is SGDLS, CDR2 YYNGEE, per germline. The CDR3 is 14 residues long.

CDR3 protein: CASSLVPADSNQPQHF. The CDR3 DNA reads as TGCGCCAGCAGCTTGGTGCCAGCCGATAGCAATCAGCCCCAGCATTTT. V gene TRBV5-1 combines with J gene TRBJ1-5; D ambiguous. The CDR3 covers 16 residues. CDR1 and CDR2 from the germline V gene are SGHRS and YFSETQ. V lost 0 bases, J lost 0 bases, and 10 bases lay in between.

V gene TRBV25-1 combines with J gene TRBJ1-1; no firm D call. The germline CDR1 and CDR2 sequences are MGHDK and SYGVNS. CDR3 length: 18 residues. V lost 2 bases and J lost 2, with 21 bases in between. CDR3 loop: CASSEVRGEGLFNTEAFF. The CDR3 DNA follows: TGTGCCAGCAGTGAAGTCCGGGGTGAAGGGCTATTCAACACTGAAGCTTTCTTT.